This entry lists 18 T cell receptor beta chains sequenced from one sample in a study of quantifying T cell responses using KT2 cells. About the study: TCR alpha and beta constant-region primers primed reverse transcription of RNA.

A single-stranded UMI oligo with SP2 sequence was ligated to cDNA 3' ends. First-round PCR used 4 to 5 cycles and beta primers RC1.1 and RC1.2 covering TRBC1 and TRBC2. TCRdb reprocessed the UMI-ligation and nested PCR reads with MiXCR, giving one entry per CDR3 protein. This sample carries tens of thousands of distinct CDR3 sequences, 12% of them seen once, and the ten largest clones take about 9%. The sequenced sample was PBMCs spiked with cells of the T cell clone KT2. Receptors were obtained from a human donor.

The chain links TRBV20-1 to TRBJ2-1; 8 positions match TRBD2. The CDR3 spans 14 residues. J gave up 5 bases and V 6 bases, and 9 bases lay outside the gene matches. The germline CDR1 and CDR2 sequences are DFQATT and SNEGSKA (reference sequence). The CDR3 sequence: CSACRTSLHNEQFF. The CDR3 region has the DNA TGCAGTGCCTGTCGGACTAGCCTTCACAATGAGCAGTTCTTC.

This chain joins TRBV12-3 or TRBV12-4 and TRBJ1-4; the match to TRBD1 covers 10 bases. Trimming at V came to 5 bases and at J to 5 bases, leaving 5 bases not matched to a gene. The CDR3 length is 15 residues. The CDR3 DNA sequence: TGTGCCAGCAGTCCTCGACAGGGGGCAAATGAAAAACTGTTTTTT. Translating gives CASSPRQGANEKLFF.

This chain joins TRBV7-2 and TRBJ2-3; 12 bases fit TRBD2. CDR1 and CDR2 (germline): SGHTA, FQGNSA. V was clipped by 6 bases and J by 0 bases; unmatched bases: 7. The CDR3 totals 17 residues. CDR3 nucleotide sequence: TGTGCCAGCAGGGGACTAGCGGGCGGGGGGAGCACAGATACGCAGTATTTT. Translating gives CASRGLAGGGSTDTQYF.

This clonotype was detected ten times or more. The gene calls are TRBV4-1 and TRBJ2-7; D is ambiguous. The V and J ends lost 2 bases and 2 bases respectively, with 7 bases between them. Germline V CDR1 and CDR2: MGHRA, YSYEKL. CDR3 size: 13 residues. The chain's CDR3 is CASSQPDPYEQYF. The CDR3 DNA reads as TGCGCCAGCAGCCAACCGGACCCCTACGAGCAGTACTTC.

The chain couples TRBV6-1 to TRBJ1-5, with D unresolved. The V end was cut by 2 bases, the J end by 0 bases, with 14 bases between. Germline V gene data show CDR1 as MNHNS and CDR2 as SASEGT. The CDR3 runs to 17 residues. In DNA form, the CDR3 reads TGTGCCAGCAGTGAACCATCGGCCGTCTATAGCAATCAGCCCCAGCATTTT. Translation: CASSEPSAVYSNQPQHF.

The V and J genes are TRBV15 and TRBJ2-3; 8 nucleotides agree with TRBD2. Germline V CDR1 and CDR2: LNHNV, YYDKDF (reference sequence). This CDR3 contains 15 residues. J gave up 5 bases and V 0 bases, and 4 bases lay outside the gene matches. The DNA for the CDR3 is TGTGCCACCAGCAGAGATGCTGCGGGGGGAGATACGCAGTATTTT. Encoded protein: CATSRDAAGGDTQYF.

The gene calls are TRBV15 and TRBJ2-1, with D uncertain. The V end was cut by 0 bases, the J end by 7 bases, with 10 bases between. This CDR3 comprises 14 residues. Germline V gives CDR1 LNHNV, CDR2 YYDKDF (reference sequence). The CDR3 loop reads CATSRDPAGNEQFF. In DNA, the CDR3 is TGTGCCACCAGCAGAGACCCCGCCGGGAATGAGCAGTTCTTC. Full variable domain (rest looked up from reference TRBV15 and TRBJ2-1): DAMVIQNPRYQVTQFGKPVTLSCSQTLNHNVMYWYQQKSSQAPKLLFHYYDKDFNNEADTPDNFQSRRPNTSFCFLDIRSPGLGDTAMYLCATSRDPAGNEQFFGPGTRLTVL.

The chain uses TRBV7-8 and TRBJ2-7; 7 bases agree with TRBD1. With V trimmed by 3 bases and J by 7 bases, 21 bases remained unmatched. CDR1 and CDR2 (germline): SGHVS, FQNEAQ. There are 18 residues in the CDR3. CDR3 amino acids: CASSLFRSAEDRVGEQYF. CDR3 nucleotides: TGTGCCAGCAGCTTGTTTCGGTCGGCAGAAGACAGGGTGGGGGAGCAGTACTTC.

Ten or more counts support this clonotype. The CDR3 DNA reads TGCAGCGTTGCTGGGAACTCCTACAATGAGCAGTTCTTC. Amino acid sequence: CSVAGNSYNEQFF. This chain uses TRBV29-1 with TRBJ2-1; D not certain. Germline CDR1 reads SQVTM; CDR2 reads ANQGSEA. Trimming removed 4 bases from V and 0 bases from J, with 7 bases in between. The CDR3 is 13 residues long.

This clonotype was seen at least ten times. This sequence joins TRBV5-5 and TRBJ2-3; D unresolved. Germline loops: CDR1 SGHKS, CDR2 YYEKEE (reference sequence). This CDR3 region has 11 residues. V gave up 3 bases and J gave up 11 bases, with 10 bases separating them. CDR3 in DNA: TGTGCCAGCAGCTACAATCAAATGCAGTATTTT. This sequence encodes CASSYNQMQYF.

In this sample, this clonotype turned up a few times. The chain uses TRBV7-9 and TRBJ1-2, with D possibly matching TRBD1 (5 bases). The CDR3 covers 15 residues. Germline V lookup: CDR1 SEHNR, CDR2 FQNEAQ (reference sequence). V lost 1 base, J lost 2 bases, and 11 bases lay in between. The CDR3: CASSLDLTANYGYTF. The CDR3 region has the DNA TGTGCCAGCAGCTTAGATCTGACAGCGAACTATGGCTACACCTTC.

The chain links TRBV5-1 to TRBJ2-3; perhaps D is TRBD1 or TRBD2 (7 bases each). The length of the CDR3 is 14 residues. V was shortened by 4 bases and J by 2 bases, with 11 bases between the two germline ends. CDR1 and CDR2 (germline): SGHRS, YFSETQ. The CDR3 here is CASSAGGDTDTQYF. In DNA form, the CDR3 reads TGCGCCAGCAGCGCAGGGGGGGACACAGATACGCAGTATTTT.

This clonotype has a handful of counts. V is TRBV5-6 and J is TRBJ1-1; TRBD1 is a possible D gene (5 bases). This CDR3 comprises 16 residues. Germline CDR1 is SGHDT and CDR2 is YYEEEE. The ends were cut back, 2 bases at V and 3 bases at J, with 17 bases in the middle. CDR3 sequence: CASSFGLGVVDTEAFF. In nucleotides, the CDR3 is TGTGCCAGCAGCTTCGGTCTGGGGGTTGTGGACACTGAAGCTTTCTTT.

This clonotype has more than one count but fewer than ten. The chain joins TRBV4-1 to TRBJ1-1; the D gene is possibly TRBD1 (6 bases). Germline values: CDR1 MGHRA, CDR2 YSYEKL. CDR3 length equals 15 residues. V was trimmed by 3 bases and J by 0 bases, leaving 11 bases between them. The CDR3 nucleotides read TGCGCCAGCAGCCAGGAGGACAGTATGAACACTGAAGCTTTCTTT. This gives the protein CASSQEDSMNTEAFF.

This clonotype has just a few counts. The chain carries TRBV24-1 and TRBJ2-2, with 7 nucleotides matching TRBD1. The trim removed 5 bases at V and 7 bases at J, leaving 6 bases unmatched. Germline CDR1 reads KGHDR; CDR2 reads SFDVKD. This CDR3 has 14 residues. CDR3: CATSADRDGGELFF. The CDR3 nucleotides are TGTGCCACCAGTGCCGACAGGGATGGCGGGGAGCTGTTTTTT.

CDR3 bases: TGTGCCAGCAGCGTAACTAGCCACACGGCCGGGGAGCTGTTTTTT. Encoded protein: CASSVTSHTAGELFF. This chain connects TRBV9 to TRBJ2-2; D possibly corresponds to TRBD2 (6 bases). With 1 base removed from V and 6 bases from J, the gap between germline ends came to 13 bases. This CDR3 has 15 residues. Per germline, CDR1 SGDLS and CDR2 YYNGEE.

The rearrangement uses TRBV7-9 and TRBJ2-1, with 9 bases that match TRBD2. Germline CDR1 and CDR2: SEHNR and FQNEAQ (reference sequence). J lost 7 bases, V lost 6 bases, and 10 bases had no gene match. The CDR3 extends over 15 amino acids. CDR3 nucleotides: TGTGCCAGCAGACATAGCGGGGGAGTGGGTAATGAGCAGTTCTTC. Translation: CASRHSGGVGNEQFF. Drawing the rest from reference TRBV7-9 and TRBJ2-1, the complete variable domain is DTGVSQNPRHKITKRGQNVTFRCDPISEHNRLYWYRQTLGQGPEFLTYFQNEAQLEKSRLLSDRFSAERPKGSFSTLEIQRTEQGDSAMYLCASRHSGGVGNEQFFGPGTRLTVL.

This clonotype was observed many times. V gene TRBV10-1 combines with J gene TRBJ2-2, with a weak D call TRBD2 (6 bases). Per germline, CDR1 WNHNN and CDR2 SYGVQD (reference sequence). The CDR3 totals 15 residues. The V gene lost 6 bases and the J gene lost 2 bases, with 13 bases spanning the gap. This chain's CDR3 is CASSPGTANTGELFF. In DNA, the CDR3 is TGCGCCAGCAGCCCCGGGACTGCAAACACCGGGGAGCTGTTTTTT.